This entry features one T cell receptor (beta chain) sequence. The repertoire was sequenced with immunoSEQ multiplex PCR; TCRdb's copy has only in-frame clones and lacks some. The sample contains more than 200,000 clones, 82% of which appear only once. This record belongs to a study of blood T cell repertoires in COVID-19. As for the study in general: The origin of the acute and convalescent COVID-19 samples was the United States, Italy and Spain.

The CDR3 is made up of 15 amino acids. V was shortened by 4 bases and J by 0 bases, with 11 bases between the two germline ends. Germline-derived CDR1 and CDR2 are SGHDT and YYEEEE. The sequenced sample was peripheral blood. The rearrangement uses TRBV5-6 and TRBJ1-3; D gene ambiguous. This receptor was taken from a woman older than 75 with COVID-19, enrolled during active disease. The chain's CDR3 is CASSRAGLSGNTIYF. Here the CDR3 DNA reads TGTGCCAGCAGCAGAGCAGGCCTCTCTGGAAACACCATATATTTT.